This is a list of T cell receptor beta chains from one sample in a study of T cells after yellow fever vaccination. In TCRdb, the 5' RACE reads were re-called with MiXCR into one record per CDR3 protein. There are about 240,000 distinct CDR3 sequences in the sample; 6% to 7.5% occur only once, and roughly 0.9% lies in the top ten. Material: CD4+ T cells sorted from PBMCs, obtained 15 days after the yellow fever booster vaccination. These receptor sequences come from a man aged 25 to 40 who received the YFV17D yellow fever vaccine. Both conserved end residues are part of each CDR3.

j_call v_call cdr3_aa
TRBJ2-7 TRBV20-1 CSARGGRAGDEQYF
TRBJ2-5 TRBV20-1 CSASMAVTLKETQYF
TRBJ2-5 TRBV29-1 CSGGRMGETQYF
TRBJ2-2 TRBV7-2 CASSLVGGTNTGELFF
TRBJ2-4 TRBV28 CASRRQGEKSLAKNIQYF
TRBJ2-3 TRBV18 CASSPGGEADTQYF
TRBJ2-7 TRBV27 CASNPAGGVYEQYF
TRBJ2-7 TRBV12-3/TRBV12-4 CASSLGQGTGPQYF
TRBJ2-3 TRBV5-4 CASSPTQERTDTQYF
TRBJ2-2 TRBV7-3 CASSFGGGTGELFF
TRBJ2-1 TRBV27 CASSGLVNEQFF
TRBJ2-7 TRBV20-1 CSAQRVGAGPLF
TRBJ2-7 TRBV7-2 CASSLVEGGEQYF
TRBJ2-1 TRBV7-2 CASSFLAGHYNEQFF
TRBJ2-5 TRBV20-1 CSAPSPGLAGTQYF
TRBJ2-7 TRBV4-2 CASSQVRGDEQYF